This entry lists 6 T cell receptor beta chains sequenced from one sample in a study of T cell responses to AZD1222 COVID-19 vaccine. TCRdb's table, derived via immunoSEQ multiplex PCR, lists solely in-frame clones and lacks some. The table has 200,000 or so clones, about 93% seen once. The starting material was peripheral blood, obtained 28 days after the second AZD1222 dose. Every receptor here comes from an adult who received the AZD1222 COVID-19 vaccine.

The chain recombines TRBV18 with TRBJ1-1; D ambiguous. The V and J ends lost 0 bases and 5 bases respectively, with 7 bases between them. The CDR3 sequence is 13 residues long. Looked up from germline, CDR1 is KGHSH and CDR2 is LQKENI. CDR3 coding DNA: TGTGCCAGCTCACCACCCGGAGTGACTGAAGCTTTCTTT. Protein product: CASSPPGVTEAFF.

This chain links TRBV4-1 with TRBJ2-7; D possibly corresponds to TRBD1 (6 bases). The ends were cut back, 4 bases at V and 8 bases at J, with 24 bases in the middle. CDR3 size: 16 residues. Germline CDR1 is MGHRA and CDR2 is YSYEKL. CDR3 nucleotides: TGCGCCAGCAGCCCCCAGGGGCACTCCCCCTCTAACAAGCAGTACTTC. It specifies CASSPQGHSPSNKQYF.

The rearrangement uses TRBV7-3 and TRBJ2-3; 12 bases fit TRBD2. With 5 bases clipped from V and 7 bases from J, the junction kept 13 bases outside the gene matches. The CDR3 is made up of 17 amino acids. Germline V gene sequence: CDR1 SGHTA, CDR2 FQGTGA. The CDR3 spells CASSPKIGLAGTHTQYF. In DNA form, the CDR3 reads TGTGCCAGCAGCCCGAAAATCGGACTAGCGGGGACTCATACGCAGTATTTT.

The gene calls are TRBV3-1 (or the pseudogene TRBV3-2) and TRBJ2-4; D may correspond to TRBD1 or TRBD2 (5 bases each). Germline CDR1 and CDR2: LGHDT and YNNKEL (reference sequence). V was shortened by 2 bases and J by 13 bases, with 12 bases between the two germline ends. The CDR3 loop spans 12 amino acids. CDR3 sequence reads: CASSQSRGAQYF. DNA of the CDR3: TGTGCCAGCAGCCAATCACGAGGGGCGCAGTACTTC.

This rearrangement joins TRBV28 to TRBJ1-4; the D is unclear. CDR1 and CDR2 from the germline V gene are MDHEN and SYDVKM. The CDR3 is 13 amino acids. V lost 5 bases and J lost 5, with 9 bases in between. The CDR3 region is CASSSPINEKLFF. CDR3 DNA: TGTGCCAGCAGTAGCCCCATCAATGAAAAACTGTTTTTT.

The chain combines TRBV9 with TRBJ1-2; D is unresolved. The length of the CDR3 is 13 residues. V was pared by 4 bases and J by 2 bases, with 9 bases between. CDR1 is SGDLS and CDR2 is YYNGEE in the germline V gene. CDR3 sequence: CASSPGENYGYTF. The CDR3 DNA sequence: TGTGCCAGCAGCCCAGGAGAGAACTATGGCTACACCTTC.